These 8 T cell receptor beta chains were sequenced from one sample in a study of blood T cells in healthy people across ages. Primed by a sample-barcoded 5' primer and a J-beta primer mix, a second PCR proceeded for roughly 6 to 12 cycles. MiXCR was run by TCRdb on the 5' RACE reads, yielding one entry per CDR3 protein. The sample records about a million distinct CDR3 sequences, about 51% being singletons. The sequencing sample was made of blood. The receptors here all came from a woman aged 55-69 years in good health.

The gene calls are TRBV29-1 and TRBJ2-5; D perhaps matches TRBD1 (5 bases). Germline V gene lookup returns CDR1 SQVTM and CDR2 ANQGSEA. V lost 5 bases and J 4 bases, leaving 11 bases between the germline ends. This CDR3 spans 12 amino acids. The CDR3, as DNA: TGCAGCGTTCAGGGCAGGGCAGAGACCCAGTACTTC. It yields the protein CSVQGRAETQYF.

J is TRBJ2-1 and V is TRBV4-1; 8 nucleotides align to TRBD2. Germline assignment: CDR1 MGHRA and CDR2 YSYEKL. This CDR3 comprises 17 residues. The ends lost 1 base at V and 4 bases at J; junction bases unmatched: 9. The CDR3 DNA reads as TGCGCCAGCAGCCAAGTAAACCGACTAGCGCGTTACAATGAGCAGTTCTTC. It yields the protein CASSQVNRLARYNEQFF.

Worth noting for this clonotype: The junction does not match germline at one end; this may be a read error. This sequence joins TRBV4-1 and TRBJ1-2, with 9 bases lining up with TRBD1. Germline assignment: CDR1 MGHRA and CDR2 YSYEKL. CDR3 size: 16 residues. The CDR3 DNA reads TGCGCCAGCAGCCAAGATAGTGTACAGGGGGCATATGGCTACGCCTTC. Translated: CASSQDSVQGAYGYAF.

This clonotype has more than one count but fewer than ten. This sequence joins TRBV29-1 and TRBJ1-5; the D gene is possibly TRBD1 (5 bases). The germline gives CDR1 SQVTM, CDR2 ANQGSEA. V was pared by 4 bases and J by 0 bases, with 19 bases between. CDR3 length: 17 residues. In DNA form, the CDR3 reads TGCAGCGTTGTGGAGACAGCCGGTCTGTATAGCAATCAGCCCCAGCATTTT. Translating gives CSVVETAGLYSNQPQHF.

V is TRBV15 and J is TRBJ2-7; 7 bases agree with TRBD2. Trimming at V came to 2 bases and at J to 0 bases, leaving 4 bases not matched to a gene. The CDR3 length is 15 residues. In germline, CDR1 is LNHNV, CDR2 YYDKDF (reference sequence). The CDR3 reads CATSRLAESSYEQYF. In nucleotides, the CDR3 is TGTGCCACCAGCAGACTAGCGGAAAGCTCCTACGAGCAGTACTTC.

This clonotype was detected once. The chain combines TRBV7-9 with TRBJ1-4; D is uncertain. V lost 6 bases, J lost 0 bases, and 5 bases lay in between. There are 13 residues in the CDR3. Germline V gene data show CDR1 as SEHNR and CDR2 as FQNEAQ (reference sequence). The CDR3 region is CASRFATNEKLFF. The DNA for the CDR3 is TGTGCCAGCAGGTTTGCAACTAATGAAAAACTGTTTTTT.

The V gene is TRBV6-4, the J gene TRBJ1-1; D unresolved. Trimming shortened V by 4 bases and J by 4 bases, and 10 bases separated the two germline ends. This CDR3 is 13 amino acids long. Germline V gene data show CDR1 as MRHNA and CDR2 as SNTAGT. The CDR3 DNA reads as TGTGCCAGCAGTGGCAATACCGGCACTGAAGCTTTCTTT. Translated: CASSGNTGTEAFF.

This clonotype was observed at least ten times. The rearrangement joins TRBV3-1 to TRBJ2-7; TRBD2 is a possible D gene (5 bases). V lost 3 bases, J lost 5 bases, and 14 bases lay in between. This CDR3 comprises 14 residues. Germline CDR1 is LGHDT and CDR2 is YNNKEL (reference sequence). The CDR3 nucleotides are TGTGCCAGCAGCCAGGGGAGAAGAAGAGACGAGCAGTACTTC. Amino acid sequence: CASSQGRRRDEQYF.